This T cell receptor beta chain stems from a study of blood T cell repertoires in COVID-19. Whole-study context: Nucleic acid was either cDNA or gDNA, and it came from T cells, B-cell-depleted T cells, or PBMCs.

In the authors' workflow: The assay estimated nucleated cells by amplifying reference gene primers. Here immunoSEQ multiplex PCR was the method, and the copy in TCRdb shows in-frame clones only, minus some. The DNA was the basis for D and trimming; V, J and clone size are from that table. The sample consists of under 300,000 clones, 80% to 85% of them appearing once. V was trimmed by 0 bases and J by 1 base, leaving 12 bases between them. CDR3 length: 16 residues. The germline V gene has CDR1 LGHDT and CDR2 YNNKEL (reference sequence). Sequencing used peripheral blood. The rearrangement joins TRBV3-1 (or the pseudogene TRBV3-2) to TRBJ1-1; TRBD1 is a possible D gene (5 bases). This receptor was taken from a woman in her sixties or seventies with active or convalescent COVID-19. CDR3 DNA sequence: TGTGCCAGCAGCCAAGATCCCCCGGGGGGGAACACTGAAGCTTTCTTT. This translates into CASSQDPPGGNTEAFF.